This T cell receptor beta chain was identified during a study of OX40 agonist ivuxolimab in advanced cancers. Across the study: Clinicians treated patients with ivuxolimab, an agonistic anti-OX40 (CD134) antibody. Study conclusions and caveats: Both CD4+ and CD8+ T cell populations in blood had undergone clonal expansion by week 6 at 0.1 to 3.0 mg/kg. The study did not work out the antigen specificity of the expanded peripheral T cells.

This table comes from immunoSEQ multiplex PCR, and its TCRdb copy is limited to in-frame clones, with some not included. The table includes tens of thousands of clones, roughly 87% detected once. Notes on this clone: Its specificity is not known.

Patients with autoimmune history or systemic immunosuppression were excluded. This sample comprised CD4+ or CD8+ T cells sorted from blood, obtained in a trial of the OX40 agonist ivuxolimab. This receptor was taken from an adult with an advanced solid tumor such as melanoma, head and neck, liver or kidney cancer.

Here the CDR3 DNA reads TGTGCCAGCAGTCTCCTGGGACTAGCGGGAGGTAGCACAGATACGCAGTATTTT. It yields the protein CASSLLGLAGGSTDTQYF. This chain joins TRBV28 and TRBJ2-3; 15 bases line up with TRBD2. This CDR3 has 18 residues. Losses at the gene ends were 5 bases for V and 0 bases for J; bases not matched to a gene: 6. Germline lookup yields CDR1 MDHEN and CDR2 SYDVKM. Full variable domain (remainder filled in from reference TRBV28 and TRBJ2-3): DVKVTQSSRYLVKRTGEKVFLECVQDMDHENMFWYRQDPGLGLRLIYFSYDVKMKEKGDIPEGYSVSREKKERFSLILESASTNQTSMYLCASSLLGLAGGSTDTQYFGPGTRLTVL.